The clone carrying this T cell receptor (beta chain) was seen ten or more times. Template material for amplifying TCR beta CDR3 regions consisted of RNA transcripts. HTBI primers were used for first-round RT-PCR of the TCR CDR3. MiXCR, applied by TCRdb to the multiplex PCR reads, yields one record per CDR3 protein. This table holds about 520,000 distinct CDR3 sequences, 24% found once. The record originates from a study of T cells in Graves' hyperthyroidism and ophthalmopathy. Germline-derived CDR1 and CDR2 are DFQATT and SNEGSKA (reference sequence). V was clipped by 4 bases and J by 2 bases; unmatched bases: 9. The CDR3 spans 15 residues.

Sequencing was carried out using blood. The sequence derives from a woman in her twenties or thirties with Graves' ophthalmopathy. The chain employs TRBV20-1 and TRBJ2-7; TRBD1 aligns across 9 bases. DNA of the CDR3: TGCAGTGCTATAAAACCAGGGACAGGGCCCTACGAGCAGTACTTC. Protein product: CSAIKPGTGPYEQYF.